Listed here are 21 T cell receptor beta chains from one sample, sequenced in a study of blood T cell repertoires in COVID-19. Clones were sequenced by immunoSEQ multiplex PCR, and TCRdb holds only the in-frame ones, with some missing. The sample contains 200,000 to 250,000 clones, around 87% of which appear only once. Sequenced: PBMCs or T cells enriched from blood (not recorded which). The receptor set was obtained from a man aged 25-45 years who had been exposed to COVID-19.

The CDR3 reads CARGRGEVGTEAFF. Written as DNA, the CDR3 is TGTGCCAGAGGGAGGGGCGAGGTGGGCACTGAAGCTTTCTTT. V is TRBV2 and J is TRBJ1-1, with a weak D call TRBD1 (5 bases). The germline gives CDR1 SNHLY, CDR2 FYNNEI. Trimming cost V 9 bases and J 4 bases, with 18 bases left between them. The CDR3 runs 14 residues.

The V and J genes are TRBV4-1 and TRBJ1-2; 10 bases map to TRBD1. This CDR3 has 17 residues. V lost 5 bases to trimming and J lost 2 bases; unmatched junction nucleotides: 11. Germline CDR1 and CDR2: MGHRA and YSYEKL. CDR3 coding DNA: TGCGCCAGCAGCTCCCCGGGACAGGGGAGAAAGAACTATGGCTACACCTTC. This encodes CASSSPGQGRKNYGYTF.

This chain connects TRBV23-1 to TRBJ2-4; D may be TRBD2 (5 bases). TRBV23-1 is an ORF; its function is uncertain. Trimming took 6 bases from V and 3 from J, leaving 9 bases between them. The CDR3 spans 13 residues. The CDR3 region has the DNA TGCGCCAGCAGGCCGGGGTGCAAAAACATTCAGTACTTC. It is translated as CASRPGCKNIQYF.

V is TRBV7-9 and J is TRBJ2-5, with a weak D call TRBD1 (6 bases). V shed 5 bases and J shed 10 bases, with 17 bases lying between them. In germline, CDR1 is SEHNR, CDR2 FQNEAQ (reference sequence). This CDR3 contains 13 residues. DNA of the CDR3: TGTGCCAGCAGCCCAGACAGGCCCCAGGGCCAGTACTTC. Translated, it gives CASSPDRPQGQYF.

The CDR3 is CASSLWLATYNEQFF. The CDR3 DNA sequence: TGTGCCAGCAGCTTATGGCTAGCGACCTACAATGAGCAGTTCTTC. The V gene is TRBV11-2, the J gene TRBJ2-1, with D perhaps matching TRBD2 (6 bases). V dropped 2 bases and J dropped 2 bases, with 10 bases sitting between them. The CDR3 is 15 amino acids. Germline V lookup: CDR1 SGHAT, CDR2 FQNNGV.

The CDR3 loop reads CATQVDRSGTSSNEQFF. CDR3 coding DNA: TGTGCCACTCAGGTCGACCGGTCCGGGACTAGCTCTAATGAGCAGTTCTTC. The chain combines TRBV19 with TRBJ2-1; 9 bases fit TRBD2. The germline V gene has CDR1 LNHDA and CDR2 SQIVND (reference sequence). The length of the CDR3 is 17 residues. J gave up 7 bases and V 10 bases, and 20 bases lay outside the gene matches. The full variable domain, completed using reference TRBV19 and TRBJ2-1, is DGGITQSPKYLFRKEGQNVTLSCEQNLNHDAMYWYRQDPGQGLRLIYYSQIVNDFQKGDIAEGYSVSREKKESFPLTVTSAQKNPTAFYLCATQVDRSGTSSNEQFFGPGTRLTVL.

The J gene is TRBJ1-6, the V gene TRBV4-2; D remains unclear. Germline values: CDR1 LGHNA, CDR2 YNFKEQ. The CDR3 runs 16 residues. Trimming left V 3 bases short and J 7 bases short, with 16 bases between. The CDR3 loop is CASSHSRSSGNSPLHF. The DNA of the CDR3 is TGTGCCAGCAGCCACTCTCGTAGTTCGGGAAATTCACCCCTCCACTTT.

This rearrangement joins TRBV2 to TRBJ2-1, with TRBD2 matching over 10 bases. In germline, CDR1 is SNHLY, CDR2 FYNNEI. The CDR3 extends over 14 amino acids. Trimming cost V 3 bases and J 6 bases; bases outside gene matches: 2. The CDR3 sequence: CASSDGLAVNEQFF. The CDR3 DNA reads as TGTGCCAGCAGTGACGGACTAGCGGTCAATGAGCAGTTCTTC.

The chain has TRBV4-1 and TRBJ2-2; 9 bases align to TRBD2. The V gene's germline CDR1 is MGHRA and CDR2 YSYEKL. V gave up 3 bases and J gave up 8 bases; unmatched junction bases: 7. The CDR3 is 15 amino acids. The CDR3: CASSQTGLATGELFF. The CDR3 DNA sequence: TGCGCCAGCAGCCAGACGGGACTAGCTACTGGGGAGCTGTTTTTT.

This clone has just one count. The V call is TRBV5-6, the J call TRBJ2-2; 7 nucleotides align to TRBD2. Per germline, CDR1 SGHDT and CDR2 YYEEEE. The CDR3 is 18 residues long. The junction had 14 bases not matched to a gene; V was cut back by 4 bases and J by 2 bases. The CDR3 loop reads CASSAWGWDYLNTGELFF. CDR3 coding DNA: TGTGCCAGCAGCGCCTGGGGGTGGGACTACTTAAACACCGGGGAGCTGTTTTTT.

The rearrangement uses TRBV2 and TRBJ1-2; D gene uncertain. CDR1 and CDR2 (germline): SNHLY, FYNNEI. The V and J ends lost 6 bases and 5 bases respectively, with 16 bases between them. The length of the CDR3 is 14 residues. The CDR3 DNA is TGTGCCAGCAGGAAGCGTTATCCGGCATATGGCTACACCTTC. Translation: CASRKRYPAYGYTF.

The genes are TRBV6-4 and TRBJ2-1; TRBD2 might be the D (5 bases). This CDR3 has 15 amino acids. CDR1 MRHNA and CDR2 SNTAGT come from the germline V gene. The V end lost 2 bases, the J end lost 4 bases, and 12 bases lay between the germline ends. This chain's CDR3 is CASSDVGDIYNEQFF. The CDR3 nucleotides are TGTGCCAGCAGTGACGTCGGGGATATATACAATGAGCAGTTCTTC.

The table lists this clone with a few counts. This CDR3 reads CASSLAFRDSCSGANVLTF. Written as DNA, the CDR3 is TGTGCCAGCAGCTTAGCGTTCCGGGACAGTTGCTCTGGGGCCAACGTCCTGACTTTC. V and J are TRBV7-7 and TRBJ2-6; 7 positions agree with TRBD1. V shed 0 bases and J 0 bases; nucleotides not matched to a gene: 8. The CDR3 sequence is 19 residues long. Germline V gene data show CDR1 as SSHAT and CDR2 as FNYEAQ (reference sequence).

The V and J genes are TRBV3-1 (or the pseudogene TRBV3-2) and TRBJ2-3; 12 bases align to TRBD2. The trim removed 6 bases at V and 5 bases at J, leaving 15 bases unmatched. CDR1 and CDR2 (germline): LGHDT, YNNKEL (reference sequence). The CDR3 sequence is 18 residues long. The DNA for the CDR3 is TGTGCCAGCAGTCTTAAACGGACTAGCGGGGATCGGGAAGATACGCAGTATTTT. Protein product: CASSLKRTSGDREDTQYF.

V is TRBV7-2 and J is TRBJ2-7; D is possibly TRBD2 (6 bases). The CDR3 is 14 amino acids. Germline lookup yields CDR1 SGHTA and CDR2 FQGNSA. Deletions cut 1 base from V and 0 bases from J, with 7 bases between. The CDR3 DNA sequence: TGTGCCAGCAGCTTAGGGACTAACTCCTACGAGCAGTACTTC. Amino acids: CASSLGTNSYEQYF.

The chain employs TRBV19 and TRBJ1-5; D remains ambiguous. V lost 9 bases to trimming and J lost 1 base, with 10 bases between them. The CDR3 is 13 amino acids. The germline V gene has CDR1 LNHDA and CDR2 SQIVND (reference sequence). The CDR3 protein is CASAGWSNQPQHF. Here the CDR3 DNA reads TGTGCCAGCGCGGGTTGGAGCAATCAGCCCCAGCATTTT.

This chain links TRBV4-1 with TRBJ1-6; possibly TRBD1 for D (6 bases). The CDR3 totals 20 residues. Trimming left V 3 bases short and J 0 bases short, with 21 bases between. In germline, CDR1 is MGHRA, CDR2 YSYEKL. The CDR3 nucleotides are TGCGCCAGCAGCCACTGGACAGTCCCCGGTGCGAGCTCCTATAATTCACCCCTCCACTTT. This codes for CASSHWTVPGASSYNSPLHF.

CDR3 region: CASSLDAPDRSTEPQHF. The CDR3 DNA follows: TGTGCCAGCAGCTTAGATGCCCCTGACAGGTCCACGGAGCCCCAGCATTTT. V and J are TRBV11-2 and TRBJ1-5; tentative D call: TRBD1 (6 bases). With 0 bases removed from V and 8 bases from J, the gap between germline ends came to 20 bases. This CDR3 region has 17 residues. CDR1 SGHAT and CDR2 FQNNGV come from the germline V gene.

CDR3 sequence: CASSEFRQATLNSNQPQHF. In DNA form, the CDR3 reads TGTGCCAGCAGTGAATTTCGGCAGGCCACGCTTAATAGCAATCAGCCCCAGCATTTT. The V call is TRBV6-1, the J call TRBJ1-5; no clear D. The germline V and J ends were trimmed by 2 bases and 0 bases, with 20 bases remaining between them. CDR1 MNHNS and CDR2 SASEGT come from the germline V gene. This CDR3 comprises 19 residues.

The chain employs TRBV3-1 (or the pseudogene TRBV3-2) and TRBJ2-1; 15 nucleotides align to TRBD2. V was pared by 4 bases and J by 9 bases, with 7 bases of the junction left unmatched. The CDR3 loop spans 16 amino acids. The germline CDR1 and CDR2 sequences are LGHDT and YNNKEL (reference sequence). Written as DNA, the CDR3 is TGTGCCAGCAGCCTCCGGACTAGCGGGGGGGCCGGTGAGCAGTTCTTC. This encodes CASSLRTSGGAGEQFF.

This clone has only a few counts. This chain joins TRBV25-1 and TRBJ1-1; D might be TRBD1 (5 bases). The CDR3 is 13 residues long. Germline lookup yields CDR1 MGHDK and CDR2 SYGVNS. V was pared by 1 base and J by 3 bases, with 6 bases between. The CDR3, as DNA: TGTGCCAGCAGTGAATCCAGGGACACTGAAGCTTTCTTT. The encoded protein is CASSESRDTEAFF.